A selection of T cell receptor beta chains follows, all from one sample in a study of blood T cell repertoires in COVID-19. The table came from immunoSEQ multiplex PCR; TCRdb's copy has only in-frame clones and leaves some out. The sample holds some 200,000 clones; around 90% are singletons and the top ten take approximately 12%. The source material was peripheral blood. The origin of the receptors is a woman aged 18-29 years who had recovered from COVID-19. The CDR3 runs from the conserved cysteine through the conserved F or W. The D gene is left open where the match is weak. A row's size may be missing; if present it is once, few, many or a size class.

>TRBJ1-1|once|-|TRBV11-2
CASSLDRPNTEAFF
TGTGCCAGCAGCTTGGACAGACCGAACACTGAAGCTTTCTTT
>TRBJ2-7|-|TRBD1|TRBV6-5
CASSYRQGAREQYF
TGTGCCAGCAGTTATAGACAGGGGGCGAGGGAGCAGTACTTC
>TRBJ2-1|few|TRBD1|TRBV7-6
CASRRGPANEQFF
TGTGCCAGCAGGAGGGGGCCGGCCAATGAGCAGTTCTTC
>TRBJ1-1|-|-|TRBV18
CASSHNRENTEAFF
TGTGCCAGCTCCCACAACAGGGAGAACACTGAAGCTTTCTTT
>TRBJ2-6|-|-|TRBV7-2
CASSLQSRTLISGANVLTF
TGTGCCAGCAGCTTACAGTCCCGGACACTGATCTCTGGGGCCAACGTCCTGACTTTC
>TRBJ1-2|-|-|TRBV29-1
CSVEDVTTGPEGYGYTF
TGCAGCGTTGAAGATGTCACAACCGGCCCTGAGGGCTATGGCTACACCTTC
>TRBJ1-1|-|TRBD1|TRBV4-3
CASSPTGGYMNTEAFF
TGCGCCAGCAGCCCTACAGGGGGTTATATGAACACTGAAGCTTTCTTT
>TRBJ2-3|-|TRBD2|TRBV7-9
CASSLPRGSGTSPDTQYF
TGTGCCAGCAGCTTACCCCGGGGTAGCGGGACTTCCCCAGATACGCAGTATTTT
>TRBJ2-2|many|-|TRBV6-4
CASSEAGTELTGELFF
TGTGCCAGCAGTGAGGCCGGGACTGAGCTCACCGGGGAGCTGTTTTTT
>TRBJ1-2|-|-|TRBV6-2/TRBV6-3
CASSHTTGHYGYTF
TGTGCCAGCAGTCATACGACAGGACACTATGGCTACACCTTC
>TRBJ2-3|-|TRBD1|TRBV5-1
CASRRDRVRTDTQYF
TGCGCCAGCAGACGCGACAGGGTTAGGACAGATACGCAGTATTTT
>TRBJ1-1|-|-|TRBV15
CATSTDSVSTEAFF
TGTGCCACCAGCACAGACAGCGTGAGCACTGAAGCTTTCTTT
>TRBJ2-2|-|TRBD2|TRBV15
CATSRPAGETGELFF
TGTGCCACCAGCAGGCCAGCGGGAGAAACCGGGGAGCTGTTTTTT
>TRBJ2-7|-|TRBD2|TRBV10-3
CAISRGFSGGSYEQYF
TGTGCCATATCCCGGGGTTTTAGCGGGGGATCCTACGAGCAGTACTTC
>TRBJ1-2|-|-|TRBV27
CASSLSAGYGYTF
TGTGCCAGCAGTTTATCGGCGGGGTATGGCTACACCTTC
>TRBJ2-3|-|TRBD2|TRBV7-3
CASSPGTRRGSQYF
TGTGCCAGCAGCCCGGGGACTAGAAGGGGGTCGCAGTATTTT
>TRBJ1-2|-|-|TRBV5-1
CASSLEPANYGYTF
TGCGCCAGCAGCTTGGAACCAGCTAACTATGGCTACACCTTC
>TRBJ1-5|-|-|TRBV27
CASSFGAPGQPQHF
TGTGCCAGCAGTTTTGGGGCTCCCGGTCAGCCCCAGCATTTT
>TRBJ1-1|-|-|TRBV19
CASISGYTEAFF
TGTGCCAGTATTTCGGGGTACACTGAAGCTTTCTTT
>TRBJ1-2|-|-|TRBV7-2
CASSFGQLHRGYTF
TGTGCCAGCAGCTTCGGACAGCTACATAGGGGCTACACCTTC
>TRBJ2-1|-|TRBD1|TRBV27
CASSATGAHYNEQFF
TGTGCCAGCAGTGCCACAGGGGCCCACTACAATGAGCAGTTCTTC